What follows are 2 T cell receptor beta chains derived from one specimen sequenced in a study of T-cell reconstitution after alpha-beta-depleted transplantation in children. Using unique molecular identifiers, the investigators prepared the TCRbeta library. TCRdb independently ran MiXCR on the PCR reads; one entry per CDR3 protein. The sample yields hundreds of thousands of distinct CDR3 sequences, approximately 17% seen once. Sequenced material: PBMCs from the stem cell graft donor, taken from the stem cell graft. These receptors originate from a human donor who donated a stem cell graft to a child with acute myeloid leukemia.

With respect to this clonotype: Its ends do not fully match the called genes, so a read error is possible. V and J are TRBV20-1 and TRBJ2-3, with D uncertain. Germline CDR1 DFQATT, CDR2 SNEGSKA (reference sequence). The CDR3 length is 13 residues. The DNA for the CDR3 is TGCAGTGCTCCCACGACTCCCACAGATGCGCAGTATTTT. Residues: CSAPTTPTDAQYF.

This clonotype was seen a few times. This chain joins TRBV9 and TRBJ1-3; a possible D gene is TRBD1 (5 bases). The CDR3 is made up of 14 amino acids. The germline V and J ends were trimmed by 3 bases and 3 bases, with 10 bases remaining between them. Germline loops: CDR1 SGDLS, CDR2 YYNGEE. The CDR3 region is CASSAGVGGNTIYF. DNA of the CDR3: TGTGCCAGCAGCGCGGGGGTCGGTGGAAACACCATATATTTT.